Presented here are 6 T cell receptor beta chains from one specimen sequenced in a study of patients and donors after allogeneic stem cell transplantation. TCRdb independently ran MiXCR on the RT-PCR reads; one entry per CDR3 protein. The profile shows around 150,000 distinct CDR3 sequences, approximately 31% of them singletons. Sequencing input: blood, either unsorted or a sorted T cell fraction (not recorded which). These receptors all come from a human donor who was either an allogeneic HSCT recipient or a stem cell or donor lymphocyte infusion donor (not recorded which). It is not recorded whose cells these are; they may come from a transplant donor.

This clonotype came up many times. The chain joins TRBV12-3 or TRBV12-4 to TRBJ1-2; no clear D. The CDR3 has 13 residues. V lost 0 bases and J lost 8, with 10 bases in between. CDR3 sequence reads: CASSLARGRGYTF. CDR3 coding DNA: TGTGCCAGCAGTTTAGCCCGGGGTCGGGGCTACACCTTC.

The CDR3 region is CASSVGQLNTEAFF. The DNA for the CDR3 is TGCGCCAGCAGCGTGGGACAGTTGAACACTGAAGCTTTCTTT. The V and J genes are TRBV5-1 and TRBJ1-1; TRBD1 matches at 7 bases. The trim removed 4 bases at V and 0 bases at J, leaving 3 bases unmatched. The CDR3 contains 14 residues. The germline CDR1 and CDR2 sequences are SGHRS and YFSETQ.

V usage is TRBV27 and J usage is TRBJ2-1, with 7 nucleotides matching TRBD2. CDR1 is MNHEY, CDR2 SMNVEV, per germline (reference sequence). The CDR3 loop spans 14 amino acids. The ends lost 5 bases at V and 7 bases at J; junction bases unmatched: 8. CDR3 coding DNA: TGTGCCAGCAGTAAGGCGGGAGCTTGGAATGAGCAGTTCTTC. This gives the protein CASSKAGAWNEQFF.

CDR3 bases: TGTGCCAGCAGTTACTGGACAGGCAACGAGCAGTACTTC. Its protein is CASSYWTGNEQYF. V usage is TRBV6-5 and J usage is TRBJ2-7, with 7 bases that match TRBD1. V lost 1 base to trimming and J lost 5 bases; unmatched junction nucleotides: 2. The CDR3 contains 13 residues. The germline CDR1 and CDR2 sequences are MNHEY and SVGAGI.

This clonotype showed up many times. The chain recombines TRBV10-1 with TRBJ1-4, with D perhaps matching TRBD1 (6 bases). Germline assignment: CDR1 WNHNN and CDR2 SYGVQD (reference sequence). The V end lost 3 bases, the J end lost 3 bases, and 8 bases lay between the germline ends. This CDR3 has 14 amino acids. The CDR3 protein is CASSDGGPNEKLFF. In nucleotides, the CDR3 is TGCGCCAGCAGTGACGGGGGCCCTAATGAAAAACTGTTTTTT.

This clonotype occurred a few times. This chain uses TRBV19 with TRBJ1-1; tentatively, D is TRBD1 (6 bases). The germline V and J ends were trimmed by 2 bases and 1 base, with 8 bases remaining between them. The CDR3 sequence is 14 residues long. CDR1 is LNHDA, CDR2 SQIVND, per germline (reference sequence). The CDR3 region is CASSIQGRNTEAFF. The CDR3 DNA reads TGTGCCAGTAGTATACAGGGGAGGAACACTGAAGCTTTCTTT.